This is a list of T cell receptor beta chains from one sample in a study of low-dose radiotherapy and immunotherapy resistance in tumors. TCRdb reanalysed the reads using MiXCR and keeps one entry per CDR3 protein. Here the sample spans approximately 91,000 distinct CDR3 sequences, around a fifth being singletons. Specimen: PBMCs, collected after low-dose radiotherapy plus immunotherapy. These receptors originate from a female donor with ovarian cancer. Both conserved end residues are part of each CDR3. The D gene is left open where the match is weak. Clone size is given for some rows only: seen once, a few or many times, or a class if the clone is expanded.

NA	NA	TRBJ1-1	13	TRBV20-1	CSAPGEGGAEAFF	TGCAGTGCTCCGGGGGAGGGAGGGGCTGAAGCTTTCTTT
many	TRBD1	TRBJ1-2	12	TRBV2	CASRGDSRGYTF	TGTGCCAGCAGGGGGGACAGTCGGGGCTACACCTTC
NA	TRBD2	TRBJ2-1	17	TRBV5-1	CASSDRTGSSGGREQFF	TGCGCCAGCAGCGACAGGACCGGGTCTAGCGGGGGGAGAGAGCAGTTCTTC
NA	NA	TRBJ1-6	13	TRBV7-9	CASSNGEYSPLHF	TGTGCCAGCAGCAATGGGGAGTATTCACCCCTCCACTTT
many	NA	TRBJ2-3	17	TRBV21-1	CASSKSPGTIPTDTQYF	TGTGCCAGCAGCAAAAGTCCGGGGACTATTCCCACAGATACGCAGTATTTT
many	TRBD1	TRBJ1-5	14	TRBV3-1	CASSRGQGTQPQHF	TGTGCCAGCAGCCGCGGACAGGGCACTCAGCCCCAGCATTTT
NA	NA	TRBJ2-7	15	TRBV28	CASSTRASSSYEQYF	TGTGCCAGCAGCACCCGTGCATCCAGCTCCTACGAGCAGTACTTC
NA	NA	TRBJ2-1	14	TRBV20-1	CSAATGGGFNEQFF	TGCAGTGCTGCGACGGGCGGGGGCTTCAATGAGCAGTTCTTC
NA	NA	TRBJ1-2	15	TRBV6-2/TRBV6-3	CASRRQSRVDYGYTF	TGTGCCAGCAGACGACAATCCAGGGTAGACTATGGCTACACCTTC
few	NA	TRBJ2-1	15	TRBV5-1	CASSLVSGGNNEQFF	TGCGCCAGCAGCTTGGTATCAGGGGGGAACAATGAGCAGTTCTTC
NA	NA	TRBJ2-7	12	TRBV28	CASSSRELEQYF	TGTGCCAGCAGTTCTAGGGAGTTGGAGCAGTACTTC
many	TRBD1	TRBJ1-2	14	TRBV9	CASSVNTGEYGYTF	TGTGCCAGCAGCGTGAACACAGGGGAATATGGCTACACCTTC
many	NA	TRBJ1-2	13	TRBV5-3	CASSLEQGYGYTF	TGTGCCAGCAGCTTAGAACAGGGTTATGGCTACACCTTC
many	NA	TRBJ1-2	12	TRBV20-1	CSAGAGAHGYTF	TGCAGTGCTGGCGCGGGGGCGCATGGCTACACCTTC
NA	NA	TRBJ2-7	15	TRBV6-2/TRBV6-3	CASTFNPGAHYEQYF	TGTGCCAGCACCTTTAACCCGGGAGCACACTACGAGCAGTACTTC
many	TRBD1	TRBJ2-5	16	TRBV2	CASREMGQGYQETQYF	TGTGCCAGCAGAGAGATGGGACAGGGGTACCAAGAGACCCAGTACTTC
many	TRBD2	TRBJ2-1	16	TRBV3-1	CASSLSSGREHNEQFF	TGTGCCAGCAGCCTATCTAGCGGGAGGGAACACAATGAGCAGTTCTTC
NA	NA	TRBJ2-5	12	TRBV20-1	CSAPLAQETQYF	TGCAGTGCTCCACTAGCCCAAGAGACCCAGTACTTC
many	NA	TRBJ2-3	18	TRBV5-6	CASSLPSGMWRLTDTQYF	TGTGCCAGCAGCTTACCGAGTGGCATGTGGCGACTCACAGATACGCAGTATTTT
few	NA	TRBJ1-2	13	TRBV18	CASSPLRSYGYTF	TGTGCCAGCTCACCACTTAGATCCTATGGCTACACCTTC
many	TRBD2	TRBJ2-3	15	TRBV20-1	CSAEAGGISTDTQYF	TGCAGTGCTGAAGCGGGGGGGATAAGCACAGATACGCAGTATTTT
many	TRBD2	TRBJ2-2	17	TRBV13	CASSLGVGGGSTGELFF	TGTGCCAGCAGCTTAGGCGTTGGCGGGGGAAGCACCGGGGAGCTGTTTTTT
many	NA	TRBJ2-1	13	TRBV19	CASSKAPGDEQFF	TGTGCCAGTAGTAAGGCCCCTGGCGATGAGCAGTTCTTC
many	NA	TRBJ2-7	13	TRBV5-1	CASSLDFGDEQYF	TGCGCCAGCAGCTTGGATTTCGGGGACGAGCAGTACTTC
many	TRBD1	TRBJ2-7	14	TRBV6-2/TRBV6-3	CASRTRGTAYEQYF	TGTGCCAGCAGAACCCGAGGGACAGCCTACGAGCAGTACTTC
many	NA	TRBJ2-5	14	TRBV6-2/TRBV6-3	CASSYQLGEETQYF	TGTGCCAGCAGTTACCAATTAGGGGAAGAGACCCAGTACTTC
many	TRBD1	TRBJ1-1	14	TRBV5-1	CASTTDRGNTEAFF	TGCGCCAGCACGACAGACAGGGGGAACACTGAAGCTTTCTTT
many	TRBD1	TRBJ2-3	15	TRBV20-1	CSAHGQVLSTDTQYF	TGCAGTGCCCATGGACAGGTTCTTAGCACAGATACGCAGTATTTT
many	NA	TRBJ1-2	16	TRBV5-1	CASSLGQKTDVYGYTF	TGCGCCAGCAGCTTGGGCCAGAAGACAGATGTCTATGGCTACACCTTC
many	NA	TRBJ2-3	15	TRBV20-1	CSATDLGPSTDTQYF	TGCAGTGCTACCGACCTAGGACCCAGCACAGATACGCAGTATTTT
many	TRBD1	TRBJ1-4	17	TRBV7-8	CASSRGQGRATNEKLFF	TGTGCCAGCAGCCGGGGACAGGGGCGAGCAACTAATGAAAAACTGTTTTTT
few	NA	TRBJ1-1	14	TRBV29-1	CSVAGGAANTEAFF	TGCAGCGTTGCGGGGGGGGCGGCGAACACTGAAGCTTTCTTT
NA	TRBD2	TRBJ2-1	13	TRBV5-1	CASSWTSPGEQFF	TGCGCCAGCAGCTGGACTAGCCCGGGGGAGCAGTTCTTC
NA	TRBD1	TRBJ1-5	16	TRBV18	CASSPQGTGANQPQHF	TGTGCCAGCTCACCGCAAGGGACAGGGGCAAATCAGCCCCAGCATTTT
NA	NA	TRBJ2-3	13	TRBV2	CASSGTAGGTQYF	TGTGCCAGCAGTGGTACTGCCGGGGGTACGCAGTATTTT
NA	TRBD1	TRBJ2-3	15	TRBV24-1	CATSDPRTGLDTQYF	TGTGCCACCAGTGATCCCAGGACAGGGTTGGATACGCAGTATTTT
NA	NA	TRBJ1-2	12	TRBV30	CALSRGRDGYTF	TGTGCCCTAAGTCGGGGGAGGGACGGCTACACCTTC
many	TRBD1	TRBJ1-2	16	TRBV7-8	CASSQDRDRGLYGYTF	TGTGCCAGCAGCCAGGATAGGGACAGGGGATTATATGGCTACACCTTC
many	NA	TRBJ1-1	15	TRBV25-1	CASSEFGVTNTEAFF	TGTGCCAGCAGTGAATTTGGGGTTACGAACACTGAAGCTTTCTTT
many	NA	TRBJ2-1	13	TRBV27	CASRRSIYNEQFF	TGTGCCAGCAGGAGGTCAATCTACAATGAGCAGTTCTTC
many	TRBD2	TRBJ2-3	17	TRBV4-1	CASSQESASGGLDTQYF	TGCGCCAGCAGCCAAGAGTCGGCTAGCGGGGGTTTAGATACGCAGTATTTT